What follows is one T cell receptor beta chain and its context. Its antigen is not yet known. No quality values exist for individual bases; no much larger clone is one base distant. The data are from a study of T cells in localized non-small cell lung cancer (dated by TCRdb to about 2020). Looking at the study overall: Comparing tumors with uninvolved tumor-adjacent lungs, the study looked at the T cell repertoires of fewer than 250 patients with early-stage NSCLC. A mean age of about 66 years was recorded for the NSCLC patients, of whom under 150 were male and more than 95 were female. The cohort was made up of around 240 treatment-naive NSCLC patients whose localized lung tumors had been resected.

From the cysteine up to the phenylalanine, the CDR3 has a length of 19 residues. The only DNA kept is the CDR3, 57 bases in frame from the first base. The germline V and J ends show losses of 4 bases and 0 bases respectively, and no gene match explains 13 bases of the junction. CDR1 ENHRY and CDR2 SYGVKD are derived from the germline V gene. The immunoSEQ Assay was used to sequence TCR beta CDR3 regions from DNA. As for the authors' bioinformatics: T cell density was computed as TCR beta template counts normalized to usable DNA estimated by amplifying housekeeping genes. Richness was estimated with the preseqR package, extrapolating to 400,000 templates for PBMC samples and 120,000 templates for tissue samples. Clonality was defined by subtracting Pielou's evenness from one. Tissue-enriched TCRs were identified by differential abundance testing using productive amino-acid clonotypes, minimum total count 5 and alpha 0.1. Repertoire overlap between compartments was quantified with the Jaccard Index and Morisita Overlap Index. GLIPH grouped TCR beta CDR3s together with public tetramer-defined viral CDR3s, and a viral motif had to include at least three viral sequences and also show V-gene enrichment. In TCRdb, the immuneACCESS table is reduced to in-frame sequences with V and J assigned. These tables do not hold every clone; where another copy was compared, an unresolved V gene accounts for under half, and the others remain unexplained. The V and J calls and clone size are taken from that table; D and trimming were inferred from the DNA. The sample records around 83,000 clones, over 70% of which are singletons. The ten top clones hold about 19% of the sample.

What the research found in general, with its limitations: Of the top 100 tumor clones, a median of around 57 were detected in paired uninvolved adjacent lung; under 35 were also among that lung's top 100. Higher T cell density in blood was associated with longer overall survival, whereas higher clonality in adjacent lung was associated with shorter survival. Since the design was exploratory, TCR variables were selected using unadjusted p-values with no false-discovery rate correction. Because multi-region tumor sequencing was not done, intratumor heterogeneity could not be ruled out. Uninvolved tumor-adjacent lung showed the highest T cell clonality, higher than tumor, which suggests more focused antigenic responses in the uninvolved tumor-adjacent lung.

At diagnosis, tumor, uninvolved tumor-adjacent lung and peripheral blood were collected and then preserved as a mix of FFPE and fresh-frozen material. For TCR repertoire profiling, blood samples were analyzed as peripheral blood mononuclear cells. The rearrangement combines TRBV10-3 with TRBJ2-3; 10 middle bases align to TRBD2. The sequenced sample was PBMCs, obtained before any cancer treatment. The clonotype originates from a man aged 40 to 70 with stage II squamous cell lung carcinoma. The CDR3 in this case is CAISVGSGRSRISTDTQYF. The bases read TGTGCCATCAGTGTGGGTAGCGGGAGGTCCCGGATTAGCACAGATACGCAGTATTTT.